These T cell receptor beta chains were read from a single sample in a study of chemoradiotherapy in HPV16-positive cancers. Only in-frame clones appear in the TCRdb table, and some are missing; sequencing was by immunoSEQ multiplex PCR. Found here are fewer than 9,500 clones, around nine tenths of them singletons; the top ten hold over 3%. Sample: tumor tissue, taken from a patient who underwent chemoradiotherapy. The source of these receptors is a human donor with HPV-associated anogenital cancer. Both conserved end residues are part of each CDR3. D genes are given only for firm matches. A row's size may be missing; if present it is once, few, many or a size class.

.	.	TRBV5-8	TRBJ2-5	CASSLPSGTQGGTQYF	TGTGCCAGCAGCCTACCCTCCGGGACCCAAGGGGGGACCCAGTACTTC
.	.	TRBV4-1	TRBJ2-7	CASSQEWGSSYEQYF	TGCGCCAGCAGCCAAGAATGGGGAAGCTCCTACGAGCAGTACTTC
.	TRBD1	TRBV7-3	TRBJ1-2	CASSFEGARGYTF	TGTGCCAGCAGCTTTGAGGGGGCAAGAGGGTACACCTTC
.	TRBD2	TRBV2	TRBJ2-1	CASSDLTSGYNEQFF	TGTGCCAGCAGTGACCTGACTAGCGGCTACAATGAGCAGTTCTTC
.	TRBD1	TRBV7-9	TRBJ1-1	CASLGQANTEAFF	TGTGCCAGCTTGGGACAGGCGAACACTGAAGCTTTCTTT
.	.	TRBV5-4	TRBJ2-1	CASSLAGTSYNEQFF	TGTGCCAGCAGCTTGGCCGGGACATCCTACAATGAGCAGTTCTTC
.	.	TRBV7-2	TRBJ1-1	CASSLGGMNTEAFF	TGTGCCAGCAGCTTAGGAGGGATGAACACTGAAGCTTTCTTT
.	.	TRBV28	TRBJ1-5	CASTPGGGIQPQHF	TGTGCCAGCACCCCGGGGGGCGGTATTCAGCCCCAGCATTTT
once	.	TRBV4-2	TRBJ2-7	CASSPRGSSSYEQYF	TGTGCCAGCAGCCCCCGGGGTAGCAGCTCCTACGAGCAGTACTTC
.	TRBD2	TRBV6-5	TRBJ2-1	CASSLSLAGVYNEQFF	TGTGCCAGCAGTTTGTCTTTAGCGGGAGTCTACAATGAGCAGTTCTTC
.	TRBD1	TRBV29-1	TRBJ1-2	CSVETEEGAHGYTF	TGCAGCGTTGAAACCGAGGAGGGGGCTCATGGCTACACCTTC
few	.	TRBV6-6	TRBJ2-2	CASGGADTGELFF	TGTGCCAGCGGTGGGGCAGACACCGGGGAGCTGTTTTTT
.	.	TRBV6-5	TRBJ2-1	CASSLTESSYNEQFF	TGTGCCAGCAGCTTGACAGAGAGCTCCTACAATGAGCAGTTCTTC
.	.	TRBV4-1	TRBJ2-1	CASSPAGVSYNEQFF	TGCGCCAGCAGCCCGGCAGGGGTCTCCTACAATGAGCAGTTCTTC
once	.	TRBV6-1	TRBJ1-6	CASSKGQYNSPLHF	TGTGCCAGCAGTAAGGGGCAGTATAATTCACCCCTCCACTTT
.	.	TRBV6-5	TRBJ2-1	CASSYSIGSLNEQFF	TGTGCCAGCAGTTACTCGATTGGGAGTTTAAATGAGCAGTTCTTC
.	TRBD1	TRBV4-1	TRBJ2-1	CVQQLLQGAHPLADEQFF	TGCGTCCAGCAGCTACTTCAGGGGGCTCATCCTTTGGCGGATGAGCAGTTCTTC
.	.	TRBV28	TRBJ1-3	CASSLRNTIYF	TGTGCCAGCAGTCTGAGAAACACCATATATTTT
.	TRBD2	TRBV5-1	TRBJ2-2	CASSLGGGTGELFF	TGCGCCAGCAGCTTGGGCGGGGGCACCGGGGAGCTGTTTTTT
.	.	TRBV5-1	TRBJ2-5	CASRKPGSEETQYF	TGCGCCAGCCGGAAACCGGGATCAGAAGAGACCCAGTACTTC
.	.	TRBV5-1	TRBJ1-1	CASRLGDHPNTEAFF	TGCGCCAGCAGGTTGGGGGATCACCCGAACACTGAAGCTTTCTTT